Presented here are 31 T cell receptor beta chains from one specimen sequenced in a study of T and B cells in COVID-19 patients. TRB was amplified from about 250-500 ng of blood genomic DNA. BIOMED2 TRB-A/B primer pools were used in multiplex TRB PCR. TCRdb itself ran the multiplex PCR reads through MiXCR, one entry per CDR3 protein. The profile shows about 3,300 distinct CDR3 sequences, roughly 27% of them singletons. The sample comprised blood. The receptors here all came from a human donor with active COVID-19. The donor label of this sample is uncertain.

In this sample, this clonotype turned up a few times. CDR3 sequence: CATSDSRRTAGYTF. In DNA, the CDR3 is TGTGCCACATCGGATTCCAGGAGAACAGCTGGCTACACCTTC. The chain joins TRBV24-1 to TRBJ1-2; D is undetermined. The CDR3 is 14 residues long. Germline V lookup: CDR1 KGHDR, CDR2 SFDVKD. V was shortened by 10 bases and J by 7 bases, with 21 bases between the two germline ends.

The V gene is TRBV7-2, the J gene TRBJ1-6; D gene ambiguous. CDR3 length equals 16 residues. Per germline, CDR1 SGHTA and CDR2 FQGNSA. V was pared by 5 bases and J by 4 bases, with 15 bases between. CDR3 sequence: CASSRRDGSYNSPLHF. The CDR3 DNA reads TGTGCCAGCAGCCGTAGAGACGGGTCGTATAATTCACCCCTCCACTTT. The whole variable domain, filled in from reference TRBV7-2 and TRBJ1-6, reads GAGVSQSPSNKVTEKGKDVELRCDPISGHTALYWYRQSLGQGLEFLIYFQGNSAPDKSGLPSDRFSAERTGGSVSTLTIQRTQQEDSAVYLCASSRRDGSYNSPLHFGNGTRLTVT.

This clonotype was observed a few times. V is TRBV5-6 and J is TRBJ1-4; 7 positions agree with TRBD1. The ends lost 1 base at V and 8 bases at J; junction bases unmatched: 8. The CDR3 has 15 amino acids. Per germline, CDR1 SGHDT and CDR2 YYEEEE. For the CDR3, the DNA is TGTGCCAGCAGCTTGATCGGGACAGTTGGCGAAAAACTGTTTTTT. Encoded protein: CASSLIGTVGEKLFF.

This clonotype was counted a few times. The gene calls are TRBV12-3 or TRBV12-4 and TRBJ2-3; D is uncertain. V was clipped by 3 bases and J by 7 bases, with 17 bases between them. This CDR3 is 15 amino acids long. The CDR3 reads CASSFWVADRYTQYF. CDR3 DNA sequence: TGTGCCAGCAGTTTTTGGGTGGCGGATAGGTATACGCAGTATTTT.

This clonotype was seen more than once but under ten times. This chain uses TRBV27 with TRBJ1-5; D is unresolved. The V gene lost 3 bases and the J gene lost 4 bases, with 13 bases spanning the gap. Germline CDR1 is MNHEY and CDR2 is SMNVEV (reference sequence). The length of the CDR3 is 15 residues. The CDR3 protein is CASSLESGINQPQHF. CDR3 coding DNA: TGTGCCAGCAGTTTGGAATCGGGGATTAATCAGCCCCAGCATTTT.

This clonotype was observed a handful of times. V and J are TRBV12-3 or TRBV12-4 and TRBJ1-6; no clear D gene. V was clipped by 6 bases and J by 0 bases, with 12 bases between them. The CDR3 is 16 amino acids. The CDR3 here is CASSQDGVSYNSPLHF. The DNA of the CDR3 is TGTGCCAGCAGCCAGGACGGGGTCTCCTATAATTCACCCCTCCACTTT.

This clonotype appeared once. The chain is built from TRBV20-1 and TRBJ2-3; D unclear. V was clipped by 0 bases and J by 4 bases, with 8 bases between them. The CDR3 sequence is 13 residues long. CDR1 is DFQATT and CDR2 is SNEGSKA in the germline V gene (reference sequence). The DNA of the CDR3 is TGCAGTGCTAGAGATCCCGCAGCAGATACGCAGTATTTT. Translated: CSARDPAADTQYF.

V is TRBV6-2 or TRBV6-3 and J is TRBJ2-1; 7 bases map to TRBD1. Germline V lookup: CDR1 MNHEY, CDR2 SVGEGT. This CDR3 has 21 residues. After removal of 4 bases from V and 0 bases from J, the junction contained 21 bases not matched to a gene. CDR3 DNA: TGTGCCAGCAGTTTCCGGGACAGAAATTTAGACCGTTCGAGCTCCTACAATGAGCAGTTCTTC. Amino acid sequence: CASSFRDRNLDRSSSYNEQFF.

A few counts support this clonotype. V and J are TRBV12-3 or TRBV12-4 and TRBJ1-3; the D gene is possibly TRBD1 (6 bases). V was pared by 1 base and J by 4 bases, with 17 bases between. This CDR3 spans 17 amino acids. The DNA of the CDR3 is TGTGCCAGCAGTTTAGAGCCAGGGGTCCCGGGCGGAAACACCATATATTTT. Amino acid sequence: CASSLEPGVPGGNTIYF.

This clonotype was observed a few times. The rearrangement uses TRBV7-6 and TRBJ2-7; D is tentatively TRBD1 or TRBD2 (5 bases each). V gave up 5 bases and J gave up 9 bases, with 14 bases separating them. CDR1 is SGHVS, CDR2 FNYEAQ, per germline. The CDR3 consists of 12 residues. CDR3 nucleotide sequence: TGTGCCAGCAGCCCTCGCCGAGGGGTGCAGTACTTC. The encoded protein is CASSPRRGVQYF.

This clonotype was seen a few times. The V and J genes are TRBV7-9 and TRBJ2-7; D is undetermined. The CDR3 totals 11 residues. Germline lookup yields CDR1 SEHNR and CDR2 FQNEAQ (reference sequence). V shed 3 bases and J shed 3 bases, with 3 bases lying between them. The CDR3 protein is CASSLNYEQYF. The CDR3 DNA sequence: TGTGCCAGCAGCTTGAACTACGAGCAGTACTTC. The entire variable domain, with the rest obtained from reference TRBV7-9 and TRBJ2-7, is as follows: DTGVSQNPRHKITKRGQNVTFRCDPISEHNRLYWYRQTLGQGPEFLTYFQNEAQLEKSRLLSDRFSAERPKGSFSTLEIQRTEQGDSAMYLCASSLNYEQYFGPGTRLTVT.

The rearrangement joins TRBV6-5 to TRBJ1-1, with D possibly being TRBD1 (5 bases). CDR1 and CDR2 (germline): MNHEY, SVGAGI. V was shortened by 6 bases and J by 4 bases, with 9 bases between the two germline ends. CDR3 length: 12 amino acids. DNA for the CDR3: TGTGCCAGCAGCCGGGACCTCACTGAAGCTTTCTTT. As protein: CASSRDLTEAFF.

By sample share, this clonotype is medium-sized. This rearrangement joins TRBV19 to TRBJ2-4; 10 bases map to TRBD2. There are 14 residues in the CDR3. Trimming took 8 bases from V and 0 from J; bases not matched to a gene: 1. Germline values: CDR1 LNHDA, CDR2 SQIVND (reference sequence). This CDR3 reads CASGLAAAKNIQYF. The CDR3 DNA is TGTGCCAGTGGACTAGCGGCAGCCAAAAACATTCAGTACTTC.

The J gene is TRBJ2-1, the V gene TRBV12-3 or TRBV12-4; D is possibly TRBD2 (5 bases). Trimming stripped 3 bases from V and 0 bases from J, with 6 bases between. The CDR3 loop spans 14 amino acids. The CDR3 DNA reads TGTGCCAGCAGTTTGGGAGTCTCCTACAATGAGCAGTTCTTC. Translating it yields CASSLGVSYNEQFF.

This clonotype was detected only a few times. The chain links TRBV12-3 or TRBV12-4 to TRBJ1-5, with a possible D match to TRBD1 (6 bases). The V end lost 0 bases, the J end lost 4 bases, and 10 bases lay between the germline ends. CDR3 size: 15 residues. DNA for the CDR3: TGTGCCAGCAGTTTAGCGAGGCAGGGGAATCAGCCCCAGCATTTT. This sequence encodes CASSLARQGNQPQHF.

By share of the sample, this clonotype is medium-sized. CDR3: CASSIPGQGRNEQYF. CDR3 sequence (DNA): TGTGCCAGTAGTATCCCCGGACAGGGGCGGAACGAGCAGTACTTC. The chain uses TRBV19 and TRBJ2-7, with 9 bases identical to TRBD1. Germline-derived CDR1 and CDR2 are LNHDA and SQIVND (reference sequence). This CDR3 is 15 amino acids long. Losses at the gene ends were 3 bases for V and 5 bases for J; bases not matched to a gene: 8.

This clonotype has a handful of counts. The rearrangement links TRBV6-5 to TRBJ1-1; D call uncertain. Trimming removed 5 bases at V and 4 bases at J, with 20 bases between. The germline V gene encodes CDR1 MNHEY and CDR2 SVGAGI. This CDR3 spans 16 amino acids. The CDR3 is CASSLSPLGVGTEAFF. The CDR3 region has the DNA TGTGCCAGCAGTCTATCGCCTCTGGGTGTTGGCACTGAAGCTTTCTTT.

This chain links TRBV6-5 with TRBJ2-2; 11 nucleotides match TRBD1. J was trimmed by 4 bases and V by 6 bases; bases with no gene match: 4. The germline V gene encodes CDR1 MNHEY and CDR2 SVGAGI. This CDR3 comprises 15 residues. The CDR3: CASRRTGGGTGELFF. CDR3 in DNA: TGTGCCAGCAGACGGACAGGGGGCGGCACCGGGGAGCTGTTTTTT.

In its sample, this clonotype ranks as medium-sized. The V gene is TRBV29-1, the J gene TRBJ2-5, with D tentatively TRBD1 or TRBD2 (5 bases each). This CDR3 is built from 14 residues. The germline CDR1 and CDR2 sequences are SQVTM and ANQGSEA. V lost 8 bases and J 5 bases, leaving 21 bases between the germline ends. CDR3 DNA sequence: TGCAGCCCACCGGGACGCCTGAAGCAGGAGACCCAGTACTTC. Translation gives CSPPGRLKQETQYF.

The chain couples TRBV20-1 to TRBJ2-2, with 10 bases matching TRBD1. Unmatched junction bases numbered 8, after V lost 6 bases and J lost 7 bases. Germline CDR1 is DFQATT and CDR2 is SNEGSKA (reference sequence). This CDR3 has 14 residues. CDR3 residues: CSAPGQGYDGELFF. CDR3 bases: TGCAGTGCCCCGGGACAGGGGTATGACGGGGAGCTGTTTTTT.

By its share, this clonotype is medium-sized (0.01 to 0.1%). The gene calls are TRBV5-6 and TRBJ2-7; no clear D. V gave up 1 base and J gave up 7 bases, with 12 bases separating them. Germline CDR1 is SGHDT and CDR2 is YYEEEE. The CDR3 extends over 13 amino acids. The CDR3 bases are TGTGCCAGCAGCTTGCAGAAGGGATATGAGCAGTACTTC. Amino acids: CASSLQKGYEQYF.

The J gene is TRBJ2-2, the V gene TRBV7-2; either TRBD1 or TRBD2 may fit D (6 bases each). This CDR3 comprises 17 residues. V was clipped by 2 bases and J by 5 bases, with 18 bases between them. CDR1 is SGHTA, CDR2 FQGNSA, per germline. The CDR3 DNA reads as TGTGCCAGCAGCTTATTGAAAGGGGGGCCGTTAACCGGGGAGCTGTTTTTT. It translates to CASSLLKGGPLTGELFF.

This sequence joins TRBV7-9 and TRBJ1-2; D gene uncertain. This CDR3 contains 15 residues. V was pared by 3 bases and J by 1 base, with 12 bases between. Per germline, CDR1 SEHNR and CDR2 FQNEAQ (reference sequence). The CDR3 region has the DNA TGTGCCAGCAGCTTCAGCCAGGCAATTAACTATGGCTACACCTTC. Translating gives CASSFSQAINYGYTF. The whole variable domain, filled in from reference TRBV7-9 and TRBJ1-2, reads DTGVSQNPRHKITKRGQNVTFRCDPISEHNRLYWYRQTLGQGPEFLTYFQNEAQLEKSRLLSDRFSAERPKGSFSTLEIQRTEQGDSAMYLCASSFSQAINYGYTFGSGTRLTVV.

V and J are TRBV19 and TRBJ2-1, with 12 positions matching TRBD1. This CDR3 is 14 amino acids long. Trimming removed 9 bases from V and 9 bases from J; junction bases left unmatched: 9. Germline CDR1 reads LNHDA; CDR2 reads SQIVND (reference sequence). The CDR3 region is CASSEGQGAGEQFF. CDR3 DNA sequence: TGTGCCAGCAGTGAGGGACAGGGGGCGGGTGAGCAGTTCTTC. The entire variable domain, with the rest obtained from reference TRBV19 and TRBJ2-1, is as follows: DGGITQSPKYLFRKEGQNVTLSCEQNLNHDAMYWYRQDPGQGLRLIYYSQIVNDFQKGDIAEGYSVSREKKESFPLTVTSAQKNPTAFYLCASSEGQGAGEQFFGPGTRLTVL.

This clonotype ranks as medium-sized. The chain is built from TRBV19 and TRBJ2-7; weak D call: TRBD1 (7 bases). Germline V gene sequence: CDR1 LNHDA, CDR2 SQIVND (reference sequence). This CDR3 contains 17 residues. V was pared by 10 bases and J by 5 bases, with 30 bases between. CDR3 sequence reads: CATKGRTSGQGVHEQYF. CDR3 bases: TGTGCCACCAAGGGGAGAACCAGCGGGCAGGGGGTACACGAGCAGTACTTC.

The CDR3 here is CASTRGTGGSKTQYF. The CDR3 nucleotides read TGTGCCAGTACGCGGGGGACAGGGGGCTCAAAGACCCAGTACTTC. The chain uses TRBV19 and TRBJ2-5, with 12 bases that match TRBD1. Germline V gives CDR1 LNHDA, CDR2 SQIVND (reference sequence). This CDR3 is 15 amino acids long. V shed 7 bases, J shed 6 bases, and the junction held 9 bases outside the gene matches.

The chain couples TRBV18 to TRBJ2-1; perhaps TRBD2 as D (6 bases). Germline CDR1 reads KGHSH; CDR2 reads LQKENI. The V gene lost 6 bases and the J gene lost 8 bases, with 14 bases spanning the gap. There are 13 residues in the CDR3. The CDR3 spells CASSPWRGDEQFF. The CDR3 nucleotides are TGTGCCAGCTCCCCCTGGCGGGGTGATGAGCAGTTCTTC.

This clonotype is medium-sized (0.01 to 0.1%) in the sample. As DNA, the CDR3 is TGTGCCAGCAGTTACATGGACTCTGGGGCCAACGTCCTGACTTTC. Amino acid sequence: CASSYMDSGANVLTF. The chain has TRBV6-6 and TRBJ2-6; unclear D gene. Germline V gene sequence: CDR1 MNHNY, CDR2 SVGAGI (reference sequence). This CDR3 is built from 15 residues. Trimming pared 2 bases from V and 0 bases from J, leaving 5 bases between.

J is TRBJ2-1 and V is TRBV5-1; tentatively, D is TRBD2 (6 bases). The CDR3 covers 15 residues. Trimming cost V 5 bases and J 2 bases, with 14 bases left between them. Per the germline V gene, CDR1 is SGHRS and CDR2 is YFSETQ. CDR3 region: CASREGTPPYNEQFF. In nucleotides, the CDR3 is TGCGCCAGCAGGGAGGGGACTCCCCCCTACAATGAGCAGTTCTTC.

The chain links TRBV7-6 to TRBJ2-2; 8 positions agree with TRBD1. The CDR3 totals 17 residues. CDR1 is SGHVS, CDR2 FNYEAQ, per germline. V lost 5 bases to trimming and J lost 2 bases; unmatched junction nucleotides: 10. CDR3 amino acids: CASSPLLGQDNTGELFF. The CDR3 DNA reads TGTGCCAGCAGCCCCCTACTGGGACAGGACAACACCGGGGAGCTGTTTTTT.

CDR3 nucleotide sequence: TGTGCCAGCAGTTACTCCGGGACTATATACGCTGCGAACACCGGGGAGCTGTTTTTT. It encodes CASSYSGTIYAANTGELFF. J is TRBJ2-2 and V is TRBV6-5; TRBD2 matches at 7 bases. Trimming cost V 0 bases and J 0 bases; bases outside gene matches: 10. Germline assignment: CDR1 MNHEY and CDR2 SVGAGI. CDR3 length: 19 amino acids.